Each of the 17 T cell receptor beta chains below was sequenced from the same sample in a study of T-cell reconstitution after alpha-beta-depleted transplantation in children (dated by TCRdb to the mid-2010s). The method was PCR. The run used an Illumina HiSeq 2500. TCR library preparation used molecular barcoding, with unique molecular identifiers applied to normalize quantification of the TCRbeta repertoire. TCRdb's own reprocessing of the public reads used fastp at Q25 and MiXCR and kept productive beta chains. For every CDR3 protein sequence, its rows merge into one entry that carries the most common genes and DNA. Within this sample are just under 550,000 distinct CDR3 sequences, with approximately 20% of them counted one time only. 2.5% to 3.5% of the sample comes from the top ten. The sequencing used PBMCs from the stem cell graft donor, collected from the stem cell graft. These receptors all come from a human donor who donated a stem cell graft to a child with acute lymphoblastic leukemia.

The chain combines TRBV29-1 with TRBJ1-2; D uncertain. The V gene lost 2 bases and the J gene lost 4 bases, with 14 bases spanning the gap. This CDR3 contains 14 residues. Per the germline V gene, CDR1 is SQVTM and CDR2 is ANQGSEA. CDR3 coding DNA: TGCAGCGTTGAATCCCCGGGCATAGGCTATGGCTACACCTTC. It encodes CSVESPGIGYGYTF.

This chain links TRBV6-1 with TRBJ2-3; 9 bases line up with TRBD2. V shed 8 bases, J shed 4 bases, and the junction held 16 bases outside the gene matches. The CDR3 has 17 residues. Per the germline V gene, CDR1 is MNHNS and CDR2 is SASEGT. CDR3 region: CASHVRAGGPPADTQYF. The CDR3 nucleotides read TGTGCCAGCCATGTGAGGGCGGGAGGGCCTCCCGCAGATACGCAGTATTTT.

Only one count was recorded for this clonotype. The rearrangement joins TRBV5-5 to TRBJ2-5, with D perhaps matching TRBD2 (6 bases). With 4 bases removed from V and 5 bases from J, the gap between germline ends came to 15 bases. The CDR3 length is 14 residues. Per the germline V gene, CDR1 is SGHKS and CDR2 is YYEKEE (reference sequence). CDR3 residues: CASSAPGGVETQYF. In DNA, the CDR3 is TGTGCCAGCAGCGCACCGGGCGGGGTGGAGACCCAGTACTTC. Full variable domain (outside the CDR3, taken from reference TRBV5-5 and TRBJ2-5): DAGVTQSPTHLIKTRGQQVTLRCSPISGHKSVSWYQQVLGQGPQFIFQYYEKEERGRGNFPDRFSARQFPNYSSELNVNALLLGDSALYLCASSAPGGVETQYFGPGTRLLVL.

This clonotype appeared a few times. The chain employs TRBV30 and TRBJ1-1, with 8 bases that match TRBD1. Germline CDR1 and CDR2: GTSNPN and SVGIG (reference sequence). This CDR3 is built from 14 residues. Trimming at V came to 4 bases and at J to 1 base, leaving 5 bases not matched to a gene. The CDR3 sequence is CAWNNGQGNTEAFF. CDR3 in DNA: TGTGCCTGGAATAATGGACAGGGGAACACTGAAGCTTTCTTT.

This clonotype was counted only a few times. The chain has TRBV12-3 or TRBV12-4 and TRBJ1-3; tentative D call: TRBD1 (5 bases). The CDR3 has 15 amino acids. V was cut by 3 bases and J by 0 bases, with 9 bases left in between. CDR3 sequence: CASSFKTVSGNTIYF. The CDR3 coding sequence is TGTGCCAGCAGTTTCAAGACAGTCTCTGGAAACACCATATATTTT.

This clonotype was seen at least ten times. The rearrangement links TRBV11-2 to TRBJ2-5; the match to TRBD2 covers 8 bases. This CDR3 region has 16 residues. The trim removed 0 bases at V and 4 bases at J, leaving 7 bases unmatched. CDR1 is SGHAT and CDR2 is FQNNGV in the germline V gene. DNA for the CDR3: TGTGCCAGCAGCTTAGATGACGGGAGGGCGGGAGAGACCCAGTACTTC. This gives the protein CASSLDDGRAGETQYF.

This clonotype was observed a few times. The chain carries TRBV28 and TRBJ1-1; D is undetermined. Germline V gene sequence: CDR1 MDHEN, CDR2 SYDVKM. The CDR3 has 16 amino acids. Trimming took 2 bases from V and 3 from J, leaving 16 bases between them. CDR3 DNA: TGTGCCAGCAGTTTACCCACGGCCCTACAGTACACTGAAGCTTTCTTT. Protein: CASSLPTALQYTEAFF. The full variable domain, its missing parts supplied by reference TRBV28 and TRBJ1-1, is DVKVTQSSRYLVKRTGEKVFLECVQDMDHENMFWYRQDPGLGLRLIYFSYDVKMKEKGDIPEGYSVSREKKERFSLILESASTNQTSMYLCASSLPTALQYTEAFFGQGTRLTVV.

The chain carries TRBV27 and TRBJ1-2; no clear D gene. The V end was cut by 5 bases, the J end by 4 bases, with 14 bases between. Per germline, CDR1 MNHEY and CDR2 SMNVEV (reference sequence). The CDR3 spans 14 residues. CDR3 sequence reads: CASSQRSPSYGYTF. CDR3 bases: TGTGCCAGCAGTCAGCGCAGCCCCTCCTATGGCTACACCTTC.

The V gene is TRBV6-2 or TRBV6-3, the J gene TRBJ1-1; weak D call: TRBD1 (6 bases). This CDR3 is 11 amino acids long. Trimming took off 7 bases at V and 8 bases at J, with 11 bases between the two ends. Looked up from germline, CDR1 is MNHEY and CDR2 is SVGEGT. In DNA, the CDR3 is TGTGCCAGCACCCAGGGGCAAGAAGCTTTCTTT. Protein product: CASTQGQEAFF.

This clonotype was seen only a few times. This chain's CDR3 is CASSQRDSTFYEQYF. In DNA form, the CDR3 reads TGTGCCAGCAGCCAAAGAGACAGCACCTTCTACGAGCAGTACTTC. This chain uses TRBV7-2 with TRBJ2-7; D is perhaps TRBD1 (5 bases). This CDR3 spans 15 amino acids. The germline V gene encodes CDR1 SGHTA and CDR2 FQGNSA. Trimming pared 5 bases from V and 3 bases from J, leaving 17 bases between.

The chain couples TRBV29-1 to TRBJ2-3; 8 bases are a match to TRBD2. Trimming removed 4 bases from V and 4 bases from J; junction bases left unmatched: 7. Germline V gives CDR1 SQVTM, CDR2 ANQGSEA. The CDR3 has 14 amino acids. This chain's CDR3 is CSVGWMTSADTQYF. The CDR3 bases are TGCAGCGTTGGATGGATGACTAGCGCAGATACGCAGTATTTT.

This rearrangement joins TRBV14 to TRBJ2-3; TRBD1 might be the D (6 bases). V lost 3 bases, J lost 0 bases, and 16 bases lay in between. Germline V gene lookup returns CDR1 SGHDN and CDR2 FVKESK. This CDR3 spans 17 amino acids. The CDR3 sequence is CASSHPPGTPSTDTQYF. CDR3 DNA sequence: TGTGCCAGCAGCCATCCTCCTGGGACACCTAGCACAGATACGCAGTATTTT.

This clonotype showed up many times. The chain uses TRBV6-6 and TRBJ2-3; D remains ambiguous. There are 13 residues in the CDR3. Trimming stripped 6 bases from V and 4 bases from J, with 11 bases between. Germline V gene data show CDR1 as MNHNY and CDR2 as SVGAGI (reference sequence). DNA of the CDR3: TGTGCCAGCAGAACACCGTCTCCAGATACGCAGTATTTT. It is translated as CASRTPSPDTQYF.

This chain links TRBV9 with TRBJ2-7, with D unresolved. This CDR3 has 16 residues. V dropped 3 bases and J dropped 6 bases, with 22 bases sitting between them. Per the germline V gene, CDR1 is SGDLS and CDR2 is YYNGEE. The CDR3 loop reads CASSAALSGQTGEQYF. CDR3 in DNA: TGTGCCAGCAGCGCTGCTCTCTCTGGGCAGACGGGCGAGCAGTACTTC.

This chain links TRBV3-1 with TRBJ2-2; 7 bases are a match to TRBD1. CDR1 LGHDT and CDR2 YNNKEL come from the germline V gene (reference sequence). The CDR3 has 14 residues. V dropped 4 bases and J dropped 7; count of bases not matched to a gene: 6. The DNA of the CDR3 is TGTGCCAGCAGCCCTTGGACAGGTGGCGGGGAGCTGTTTTTT. It yields the protein CASSPWTGGGELFF.

Many counts were recorded for this clonotype. At one end, the junction sequence differs from germline, possibly due to a read error. V and J are TRBV12-3 or TRBV12-4 and TRBJ2-1, with 10 bases fitting TRBD2. The CDR3 extends over 14 amino acids. CDR3 coding DNA: TGTGCCAGCAGGTTAGCGGGAGGAAGCAATGAGCAGTTCTTC. Translated: CASRLAGGSNEQFF.

The chain employs TRBV7-9 and TRBJ2-3, with TRBD2 matching 13 bases. The CDR3 runs to 15 residues. Losses at the gene ends were 5 bases for V and 10 bases for J; bases not matched to a gene: 9. Per germline, CDR1 SEHNR and CDR2 FQNEAQ (reference sequence). The CDR3 sequence: CASSTGLAGAPPQYF. The CDR3 DNA reads as TGTGCCAGCAGCACTGGACTAGCGGGAGCCCCACCGCAGTATTTT.